Listed below are T cell receptor beta chains from one sample, sequenced in a study of response to subunit inactivated influenza vaccine. One entry per CDR3 protein, called by TCRdb with MiXCR from the RT-PCR reads. Found here are hundreds of thousands of distinct CDR3 sequences, around a sixth of them singletons; the top ten hold approximately 11%. The sequencing used PBMCs from blood, collected less than 6 days after vaccination. These receptors were collected from a man between 45 and 60 years old who received an inactivated influenza vaccine. Both conserved end residues are part of each CDR3. D genes are given only for firm matches.

J: TRBJ2-3
D: TRBD2
V: TRBV12-3/TRBV12-4
CDR3: CASSTRLAGRTDTQYF

J: TRBJ2-7
D: TRBD1
V: TRBV6-1
CDR3: CASSTRDSAYEQYF

J: TRBJ1-1
D: -
V: TRBV20-1
CDR3: CSARQVNTEAFF

J: TRBJ1-5
D: TRBD1
V: TRBV12-3/TRBV12-4
CDR3: CASSLVDFHRGGDQPQHF

J: TRBJ1-5
D: -
V: TRBV4-3
CDR3: CASSPLSGDNQPQHF

J: TRBJ2-1
D: -
V: TRBV10-3
CDR3: CAISAGKPYEQFF

J: TRBJ1-5
D: -
V: TRBV20-1
CDR3: CSAREDGRGNQPQHF

J: TRBJ1-5
D: -
V: TRBV20-1
CDR3: CSAREPNQPQHF

J: TRBJ2-1
D: TRBD1
V: TRBV29-1
CDR3: CSVRPTGQGAYNEQFF

J: TRBJ1-1
D: -
V: TRBV27
CDR3: CASKKLGRTEAFF

J: TRBJ2-7
D: -
V: TRBV9
CDR3: CASSPGGVLEYEQYF

J: TRBJ2-1
D: TRBD2
V: TRBV5-1
CDR3: CASSHSSGSIYEQFF

J: TRBJ2-7
D: -
V: TRBV3-1
CDR3: CASSDYVSYEQYF

J: TRBJ2-1
D: -
V: TRBV7-6
CDR3: CASSKTGTSFNEQFF

J: TRBJ1-2
D: TRBD1
V: TRBV4-1
CDR3: CASSSRDRVDGYTF

J: TRBJ1-1
D: -
V: TRBV4-3
CDR3: CASSQATGANTEAFF

J: TRBJ1-6
D: TRBD1
V: TRBV4-2
CDR3: CASSQDRFRGQGVAPLHF

J: TRBJ2-7
D: -
V: TRBV11-1
CDR3: CASSLVYGFGSEQYF

J: TRBJ2-7
D: -
V: TRBV7-9
CDR3: CASSRRDGSYEQYF

J: TRBJ2-7
D: TRBD1
V: TRBV20-1
CDR3: CSASRGRSYEQYF

J: TRBJ2-6
D: -
V: TRBV30
CDR3: CAWGSGTFGANVLTF

J: TRBJ2-7
D: -
V: TRBV24-1
CDR3: CATSPSDGLEQYF

J: TRBJ2-1
D: TRBD2
V: TRBV5-1
CDR3: CASSLTSGGGSGEQFF

J: TRBJ2-7
D: -
V: TRBV5-6
CDR3: CASSLYGNYEQYF

J: TRBJ1-5
D: -
V: TRBV12-3/TRBV12-4
CDR3: CASTNNRYHSNQPQHF

J: TRBJ2-3
D: -
V: TRBV10-3
CDR3: CAISEPGISTDTQYF

J: TRBJ2-2
D: TRBD2
V: TRBV9
CDR3: CASSDLAGEGTGELFF